The 13 T cell receptor beta chains presented below share a single source sample, sequenced in a study of CD8 T cells in Susac syndrome. RNA in amounts of roughly 0.5 to 1 ug was reverse transcribed with random hexamers. TCRdb reanalysed the immunoSEQ multiplex PCR reads using MiXCR and keeps one entry per CDR3 protein. This sample carries about 240,000 distinct CDR3 sequences, about 96% of them seen once, and the ten largest clones take approximately 0.094%. Sample: CD4+ T cells from PBMCs. All receptors derive from a human donor with Susac syndrome.

The chain is built from TRBV28 and TRBJ2-7, with 9 bases lining up with TRBD2. The J segment lost 7 bases and the V segment lost 5 bases, leaving 6 bases of the junction unmatched. CDR3 length: 13 amino acids. Per germline, CDR1 MDHEN and CDR2 SYDVKM. In DNA, the CDR3 is TGTGCCAGCAGTCCGGGACTAGCTAGGGAGCAGTACTTC. Translating it yields CASSPGLAREQYF.

CDR3 nucleotides: TGTGCCAGCAGCCAACTTCTGAGGAGGGGCCCCCAAGAGACCCAGTACTTC. Its protein is CASSQLLRRGPQETQYF. The J gene is TRBJ2-5, the V gene TRBV14, with a possible D match to TRBD2 (6 bases). V lost 2 bases to trimming and J lost 1 base, with 17 bases between them. The CDR3 has 17 amino acids. Germline CDR1 reads SGHDN; CDR2 reads FVKESK.

This clonotype was recorded once. This chain uses TRBV4-1 with TRBJ2-7; no firm D call. Germline V gene sequence: CDR1 MGHRA, CDR2 YSYEKL. This CDR3 region has 13 residues. V was cut by 1 base and J by 3 bases, with 7 bases left in between. The CDR3 here is CASSQALIYEQYF. DNA of the CDR3: TGCGCCAGCAGCCAAGCTTTGATCTACGAGCAGTACTTC.

The CDR3 sequence is CASSTLRAGAPLGELFF. DNA for the CDR3: TGCGCCAGCAGCACACTCCGAGCGGGAGCCCCTCTGGGGGAGCTGTTTTTT. This rearrangement joins TRBV5-1 to TRBJ2-2; TRBD2 aligns across 8 bases. V dropped 4 bases and J dropped 8; count of bases not matched to a gene: 16. Germline CDR1 SGHRS, CDR2 YFSETQ. This CDR3 is built from 17 residues.

The chain employs TRBV24-1 and TRBJ2-2, with 9 positions matching TRBD1. CDR3 length equals 16 residues. Germline CDR1 is KGHDR and CDR2 is SFDVKD. The V and J ends lost 9 bases and 5 bases, in that order; junction bases with no gene match: 12. CDR3 amino acids: CATARPGQGFTGELFF. The CDR3 DNA reads TGTGCCACCGCTAGACCGGGACAGGGATTTACCGGGGAGCTGTTTTTT.

V and J are TRBV2 and TRBJ2-1; the D is unclear. Germline-derived CDR1 and CDR2 are SNHLY and FYNNEI. V lost 6 bases and J 10 bases, leaving 22 bases between the germline ends. The CDR3 spans 15 residues. CDR3 residues: CASSLGPVFRKEQFF. The CDR3 nucleotides read TGTGCCAGCAGCCTAGGACCTGTTTTTCGGAAGGAGCAGTTCTTC.

This clonotype was recorded once. V gene TRBV21-1 combines with J gene TRBJ2-7; the D segment call TRBD1 is taken from the table without a DNA check. TRBV21-1 is a pseudogene segment. The CDR3 extends over 16 amino acids. CDR3 nucleotide sequence: TGTGCCAGCACATCATATCCACAGGGGAACTCCTACGAGCAGTACTTC. This sequence encodes CASTSYPQGNSYEQYF.

The chain joins TRBV7-9 to TRBJ1-1, with TRBD1 matching 9 bases. Per the germline V gene, CDR1 is SEHNR and CDR2 is FQNEAQ (reference sequence). V trimming: 1 base; J trimming: 8 bases; junction bases outside the gene matches: 5. The CDR3 covers 14 residues. DNA for the CDR3: TGTGCCAGCAGCTTAGAGACAGGGGGTGCCGAAGCTTTCTTT. Amino acid sequence: CASSLETGGAEAFF.

This chain uses TRBV12-3 or TRBV12-4 with TRBJ2-5; D remains unclear. V lost 6 bases, J lost 1 base, and 12 bases lay in between. This CDR3 spans 14 amino acids. The CDR3 DNA sequence: TGTGCCAGCAGCTTCGGACGGTTCCAAGAGACCCAGTACTTC. Translation gives CASSFGRFQETQYF.

The chain couples TRBV25-1 to TRBJ2-5; 9 nucleotides match TRBD1. This CDR3 has 14 amino acids. The ends lost 4 bases at V and 4 bases at J; junction bases unmatched: 4. In germline, CDR1 is MGHDK, CDR2 SYGVNS. The CDR3 loop reads CASSANRGPETQYF. In DNA, the CDR3 is TGTGCCAGCAGTGCAAACAGGGGGCCAGAGACCCAGTACTTC. Based on the CDR3 plus reference TRBV25-1 and TRBJ2-5, the full variable domain is EADIYQTPRYLVIGTGKKITLECSQTMGHDKMYWYQQDPGMELHLIHYSYGVNSTEKGDLSSESTVSRIRTEHFPLTLESARPSHTSQYLCASSANRGPETQYFGPGTRLLVL.

The chain couples TRBV21-1 to TRBJ2-1. TRBV21-1 is designated a pseudogene. There are 14 residues in the CDR3. CDR3: CASSKNEALNEQFF. The CDR3 DNA follows: TGTGCCAGCAGCAAAAATGAAGCCCTCAATGAGCAGTTCTTC.

The V and J genes are TRBV3-1 and TRBJ2-1, with D hard to call. V lost 0 bases and J 7 bases, leaving 10 bases between the germline ends. There are 14 residues in the CDR3. Germline V CDR1 and CDR2: LGHDT, YNNKEL (reference sequence). CDR3 sequence: CASSQEGRANEQFF. DNA for the CDR3: TGTGCCAGCAGCCAAGAAGGGCGCGCTAATGAGCAGTTCTTC.

The chain uses TRBV11-3 and TRBJ2-5, with unresolved D. Germline values: CDR1 SGHNT, CDR2 YENEEA. Trimming shortened V by 5 bases and J by 2 bases, and 15 bases separated the two germline ends. The CDR3 is made up of 15 amino acids. In DNA, the CDR3 is TGTGCCAGCAGCCCCAGGACGGGTAGGCAAGAGACCCAGTACTTC. Protein: CASSPRTGRQETQYF.